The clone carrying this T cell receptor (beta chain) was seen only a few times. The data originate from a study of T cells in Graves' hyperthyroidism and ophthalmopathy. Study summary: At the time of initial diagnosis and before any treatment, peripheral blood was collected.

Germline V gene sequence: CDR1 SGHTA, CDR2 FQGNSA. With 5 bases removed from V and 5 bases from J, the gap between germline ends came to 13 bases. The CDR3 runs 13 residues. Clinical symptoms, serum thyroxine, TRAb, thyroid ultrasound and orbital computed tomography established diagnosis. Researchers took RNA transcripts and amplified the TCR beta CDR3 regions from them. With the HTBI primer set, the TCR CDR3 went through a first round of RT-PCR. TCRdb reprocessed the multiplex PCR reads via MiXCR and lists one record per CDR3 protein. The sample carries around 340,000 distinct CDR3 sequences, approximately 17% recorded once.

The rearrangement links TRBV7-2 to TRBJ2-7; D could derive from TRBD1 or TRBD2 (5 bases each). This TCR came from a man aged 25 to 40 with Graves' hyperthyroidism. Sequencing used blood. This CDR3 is CASSAALGDEQYF. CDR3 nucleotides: TGTGCCAGCAGCGCGGCCTTGGGGGACGAGCAGTACTTC.